Listed here are 8 T cell receptor beta chains from one sample, sequenced in a study of T cells in Graves' hyperthyroidism and ophthalmopathy. Amplification of TCR beta CDR3 regions was performed using RNA transcripts as template. HTBI primers were employed in a first-round RT-PCR of the TCR CDR3. TCRdb itself ran the multiplex PCR reads through MiXCR, one entry per CDR3 protein. The profile covers hundreds of thousands of distinct CDR3 sequences, with approximately 15% appearing a single time and 5.8% taken by the ten largest. The sequencing input was blood. These receptors all come from a woman aged 25 to 39 with Graves' hyperthyroidism that later progressed to Graves' ophthalmopathy.

This clonotype was detected many times. The chain joins TRBV6-1 to TRBJ1-1; D gene uncertain. The V end lost 3 bases, the J end lost 4 bases, and 15 bases lay between the germline ends. Per germline, CDR1 MNHNS and CDR2 SASEGT. The CDR3 runs 15 residues. CDR3 in amino acids: CASSDSMGFTTEAFF. The CDR3 DNA follows: TGTGCCAGCAGTGATTCAATGGGGTTTACCACTGAAGCTTTCTTT.

This clonotype turned up a few times. Just one base apart from a much larger clone, this may be a read error. The chain links TRBV5-8 to TRBJ2-2; 7 bases map to TRBD2. Germline V gene lookup returns CDR1 SGHTS and CDR2 YDEGEE. CDR3 size: 13 residues. The CDR3 DNA is TGTGCCAGCGGGGACTACAACACCGGGGAGCTGTCTTTT. As protein: CASGDYNTGELSF.

This clonotype was seen a handful of times. V gene TRBV19 combines with J gene TRBJ2-1; D is perhaps TRBD1 or TRBD2 (6 bases each). CDR1 is LNHDA and CDR2 is SQIVND in the germline V gene (reference sequence). V was pared by 8 bases and J by 5 bases, with 19 bases between. The CDR3 sequence is 15 residues long. The DNA of the CDR3 is TGTGCCAGTCGTGCTGGGGGGCGTGAACACAATGAGCAGTTCTTC. Its translation is CASRAGGREHNEQFF.

The rearrangement joins TRBV2 to TRBJ2-5; TRBD2 is a possible D gene (5 bases). Germline CDR1 and CDR2: SNHLY and FYNNEI. The CDR3 totals 13 residues. Trimming took off 4 bases at V and 2 bases at J, with 8 bases between the two ends. CDR3 sequence (DNA): TGTGCCAGCAGTGGCGGGCATCAAGAGACCCAGTACTTC. Protein: CASSGGHQETQYF.

The chain joins TRBV30 to TRBJ2-2; no clear D. The V end was cut by 0 bases, the J end by 5 bases, with 7 bases between. The CDR3 loop spans 13 amino acids. Germline CDR1 and CDR2: GTSNPN and SVGIG (reference sequence). CDR3 DNA sequence: TGTGCCTGGAGTGTAGCAGGAACCGGGGAGCTGTTTTTT. It codes for CAWSVAGTGELFF.

A note on this clonotype: A much larger clonotype is one base distant, so this may be a read error. This chain connects TRBV6-5 to TRBJ1-6; 8 nucleotides align to TRBD1. The CDR3 has 16 amino acids. V trimming: 2 bases; J trimming: 11 bases; junction bases outside the gene matches: 11. Per the germline V gene, CDR1 is MNHEY and CDR2 is SVGAGI. The CDR3 sequence is CASSYDRGLSRTPLHF. In DNA, the CDR3 is TGTGCCAGCAGTTACGACAGGGGCCTGTCACGAACACCCCTCCACTTT.

This clonotype was observed many times. The chain couples TRBV6-5 to TRBJ1-2; no firm D call. This CDR3 spans 14 amino acids. CDR1 MNHEY and CDR2 SVGAGI come from the germline V gene. V lost 0 bases and J lost 3, with 8 bases in between. The CDR3 loop is CASSYSGVDYGYTF. CDR3 DNA sequence: TGTGCCAGCAGTTACTCTGGCGTCGACTATGGCTACACCTTC.

This clonotype came up many times. This chain links TRBV9 with TRBJ2-5; 9 nucleotides align to TRBD1. CDR1 and CDR2 (germline): SGDLS, YYNGEE. The CDR3 is made up of 14 amino acids. J lost 3 bases, V lost 4 bases, and 4 bases had no gene match. CDR3 in DNA: TGTGCCAGCAGCCCATGGACAGGGGAAGAGACCCAGTACTTC. This encodes CASSPWTGEETQYF.